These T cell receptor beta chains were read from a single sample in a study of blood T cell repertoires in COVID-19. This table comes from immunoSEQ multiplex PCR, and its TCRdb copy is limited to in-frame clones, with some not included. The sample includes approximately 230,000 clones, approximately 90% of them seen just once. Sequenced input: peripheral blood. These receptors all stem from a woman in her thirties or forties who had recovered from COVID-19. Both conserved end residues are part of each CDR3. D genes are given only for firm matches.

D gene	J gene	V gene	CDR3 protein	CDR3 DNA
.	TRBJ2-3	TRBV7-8	CASSSSGTQYF	TGTGCCAGCAGCTCGTCAGGTACGCAGTATTTT
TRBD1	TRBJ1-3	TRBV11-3	CASSFVGQGLGNTIYF	TGTGCCAGCAGCTTCGTTGGACAGGGACTTGGAAACACCATATATTTT
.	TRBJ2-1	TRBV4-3	CASSQDWGAGQTYNEQFF	TGCGCCAGCAGCCAAGATTGGGGGGCGGGACAGACCTACAATGAGCAGTTCTTC
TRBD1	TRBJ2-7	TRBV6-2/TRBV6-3	CASSFQRQGPYEQYF	TGTGCCAGCAGTTTCCAACGACAGGGGCCCTACGAGCAGTACTTC
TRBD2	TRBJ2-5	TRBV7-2	CASSLVVAGGLETQYF	TGTGCCAGCAGCCTAGTGGTAGCGGGGGGCCTCGAGACCCAGTACTTC
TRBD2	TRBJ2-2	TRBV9	CASSVGTRTGELFF	TGTGCCAGCAGCGTAGGGACTAGGACCGGGGAGCTGTTTTTT
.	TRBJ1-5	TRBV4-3	CASSQEATNSNQPQHF	TGCGCCAGCAGCCAAGAGGCGACAAATAGCAATCAGCCCCAGCATTTT
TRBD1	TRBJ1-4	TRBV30	CAWSGRQGAAEKLFF	TGTGCCTGGAGTGGCCGACAGGGGGCAGCTGAAAAACTGTTTTTT
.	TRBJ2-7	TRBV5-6	CASSLRQALRSYEQYF	TGTGCCAGCAGCCTGAGACAGGCCTTACGCTCCTACGAGCAGTACTTC
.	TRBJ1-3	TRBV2	CASSEGGFGNTIYF	TGTGCCAGCAGTGAGGGGGGGTTTGGAAACACCATATATTTT
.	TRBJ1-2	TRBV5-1	CASSPEPSGVGTF	TGCGCCAGCAGCCCGGAACCTTCGGGGGTTGGAACCTTC